This T cell receptor (beta chain) was captured in a study of blood T cell repertoires in COVID-19. Overall study: T cells, B-cell-depleted T cells, or PBMCs provided the cDNA or gDNA that served as material.

With 2 bases clipped from V and 0 bases from J, the junction kept 7 bases outside the gene matches. CDR1 is SEHNR, CDR2 FQNEAQ, per germline (reference sequence). This CDR3 contains 17 residues. Original analysis: Researchers report that nucleated cell counts were estimated from reference gene primer amplification. Sequencing was performed with immunoSEQ multiplex PCR; in TCRdb, only in-frame clones are kept and a portion is missing. The V and J calls and clone size come from that table; D and trimming were worked out from the DNA. The data show 250,000 to 300,000 clones, roughly 90% seen once. This sequence was found in a man aged 35-49 years with acute or convalescent COVID-19. The chain has TRBV7-9 and TRBJ1-3; TRBD1 matches 7 bases. The sample was peripheral blood. The CDR3 nucleotides read TGTGCCAGCAGCTTAATGAGGACAGGCTCCTCTGGAAACACCATATATTTT. It specifies CASSLMRTGSSGNTIYF.